This TCR beta chain was retrieved from a study of blood T cell repertoires in COVID-19. Overall study context: Samples taken during acute and convalescent COVID-19 were collected in the United States, Italy and Spain. The cDNA or gDNA used as material had been derived from T cells, B-cell-depleted T cells, or PBMCs.

Data came from immunoSEQ multiplex PCR; TCRdb stores just in-frame clones and leaves some out. The table shows roughly 110,000 clones, with roughly 85% occurring only once. The CDR3 covers 15 residues. Germline loops: CDR1 MNHEY, CDR2 SVGAGI. J was trimmed by 2 bases and V by 4 bases; bases with no gene match: 8. This TCR was recovered from a man aged 35 to 55 with acute or convalescent COVID-19. Sequences were obtained from peripheral blood. The chain uses TRBV6-5 and TRBJ2-7; 7 positions agree with TRBD2. CDR3 nucleotides: TGTGCCAGCAGTTCACCCGCGGGGGAAACCTACGAGCAGTACTTC. Protein product: CASSSPAGETYEQYF.